Below are 23 T cell receptor beta chains sequenced from a single sample in a study of T cells in Graves' hyperthyroidism and ophthalmopathy. The CDR3 regions of TCR beta were amplified from RNA transcripts. The HTBI primer set was used in a first-round RT-PCR of the TCR CDR3. Each CDR3 protein gets one entry after TCRdb re-called the multiplex PCR reads with MiXCR. The sample consists of 490,000 or so distinct CDR3 sequences, 20% to 25% of them appearing once. The specimen sequenced was blood. The receptors originated from a woman in her 70s with Graves' ophthalmopathy.

This clonotype has more than one count but fewer than ten. The V call is TRBV3-2, the J call TRBJ1-1. TRBV3-2 is a recognized pseudogene. CDR3 length: 15 amino acids. The CDR3 DNA reads TGTGCCAGCAGCCAAGTGGAAGGGCTGAACACTGAAGCTTTCTTT. Translated: CASSQVEGLNTEAFF.

In the case of this clonotype: A single base separates this from a much larger clone, so it may be a read error. The chain uses TRBV11-3 and TRBJ1-1, with D uncertain. Trimming removed 5 bases at V and 1 base at J, with 8 bases between. CDR3 length equals 13 residues. Per germline, CDR1 SGHNT and CDR2 YENEEA. The CDR3 spells CASSRAGNTEAFF. CDR3 DNA sequence: TGTGCCAGCAGCAGGGCAGGGAACACTGAAGCTTTCTTT.

There are many counts of this clonotype. The chain combines TRBV30 with TRBJ1-1; D might be TRBD1 (6 bases). CDR3 length: 14 amino acids. Germline loops: CDR1 GTSNPN, CDR2 SVGIG (reference sequence). The ends were cut back, 2 bases at V and 6 bases at J, with 16 bases in the middle. The CDR3 region has the DNA TGTGCCTGGAGTCCTCCAGGACAGCGACCTGAAGCTTTCTTT. Its translation is CAWSPPGQRPEAFF.

Concerning this clonotype itself: Possible read error: a much larger clone is one base away. The V gene is TRBV11-2, the J gene TRBJ2-4, with D perhaps matching TRBD1 (5 bases). Germline V gene sequence: CDR1 SGHAT, CDR2 FQNNGV. The CDR3 consists of 11 residues. CDR3 amino acids: CTSSLGVVQYF. CDR3 nucleotides: TGTACCAGCAGCTTAGGGGTGGTTCAGTACTTC.

Only a few counts were recorded for this clonotype. V is TRBV6-5 and J is TRBJ1-5, with D perhaps TRBD1 (5 bases). The V gene's germline CDR1 is MNHEY and CDR2 SVGAGI. The V end lost 0 bases, the J end lost 6 bases, and 15 bases lay between the germline ends. The length of the CDR3 is 16 residues. The CDR3 here is CASSYSSGSGGQPQHF. The DNA for the CDR3 is TGTGCCAGCAGTTACTCATCCGGTAGCGGGGGTCAGCCCCAGCATTTT.

In this sample, this clonotype turned up a few times. This chain uses TRBV20-1 with TRBJ2-7; 7 bases map to TRBD1. The germline CDR1 and CDR2 sequences are DFQATT and SNEGSKA (reference sequence). V was pared by 4 bases and J by 1 base, with 1 base of the junction left unmatched. This CDR3 spans 12 amino acids. CDR3 DNA sequence: TGCAGTGCTACCAGGGGGTCCTACGAGCAGTACTTC. Protein: CSATRGSYEQYF.

The rearrangement links TRBV3-1 to TRBJ2-7, with D unclear. Germline values: CDR1 LGHDT, CDR2 YNNKEL (reference sequence). The CDR3 length is 13 residues. Trimming removed 1 base from V and 6 bases from J, with 10 bases in between. CDR3 loop: CASSQGSGVEQYF. For the CDR3, the DNA is TGTGCCAGCAGCCAAGGGTCTGGCGTCGAGCAGTACTTC.

V gene TRBV7-2 combines with J gene TRBJ2-3, with 9 positions matching TRBD2. The trim removed 5 bases at V and 14 bases at J, leaving 11 bases unmatched. Germline V gene data show CDR1 as SGHTA and CDR2 as FQGNSA. CDR3 size: 13 residues. CDR3 nucleotides: TGTGCCAGCAGCCCCTGGCAGGGACTAGCTCTGTATTTT. It codes for CASSPWQGLALYF. Filled out from reference TRBV7-2 and TRBJ2-3, the complete variable domain reads GAGVSQSPSNKVTEKGKDVELRCDPISGHTALYWYRQSLGQGLEFLIYFQGNSAPDKSGLPSDRFSAERTGGSVSTLTIQRTQQEDSAVYLCASSPWQGLALYFGPGTRLTVL.

The rearrangement joins TRBV7-3 to TRBJ2-3; TRBD2 matches at 7 bases. Trimming at V came to 2 bases and at J to 3 bases, leaving 11 bases not matched to a gene. CDR3 length: 17 residues. In germline, CDR1 is SGHTA, CDR2 FQGTGA. The chain's CDR3 is CASSLWGFAGATDTQYF. The CDR3 coding sequence is TGTGCCAGCAGCTTATGGGGGTTTGCGGGAGCTACAGATACGCAGTATTTT.

In this sample, this clonotype turned up a few times. The rearrangement links TRBV5-1 to TRBJ2-7; no definite D call. The CDR3 length is 13 residues. CDR1 and CDR2 (germline): SGHRS, YFSETQ. V lost 4 bases and J lost 7, with 15 bases in between. The CDR3 here is CASSGGLVGEQYF. The DNA of the CDR3 is TGCGCCAGCAGCGGCGGATTGGTGGGTGAGCAGTACTTC.

This chain connects TRBV12-3 or TRBV12-4 to TRBJ2-1, with 8 bases aligning to TRBD1. V trimming: 10 bases; J trimming: 13 bases; junction bases outside the gene matches: 12. This CDR3 is 12 amino acids long. CDR3 bases: TGTGCCACAGGGGACAGGAGGAGGGAACAGTTCTTC. Its translation: CATGDRRREQFF.

Ten or more counts support this clonotype. The chain links TRBV3-1 to TRBJ1-2; TRBD1 might be the D (5 bases). The CDR3 totals 13 residues. Trimming took off 6 bases at V and 4 bases at J, with 12 bases between the two ends. Germline V gene lookup returns CDR1 LGHDT and CDR2 YNNKEL (reference sequence). CDR3 bases: TGTGCCAGCAGTCCTGAGGGGAGCTATGGCTACACCTTC. It specifies CASSPEGSYGYTF.

This clonotype occurred a few times. The gene calls are TRBV7-9 and TRBJ2-1; 12 bases line up with TRBD2. V shed 5 bases and J 5 bases; nucleotides not matched to a gene: 7. This CDR3 is built from 16 residues. Germline CDR1 SEHNR, CDR2 FQNEAQ (reference sequence). The CDR3 DNA sequence: TGTGCCAGCAGCCCCAGGACTAGCGGGATCCACAATGAGCAGTTCTTC. Protein sequence: CASSPRTSGIHNEQFF.

A few counts support this clonotype. The rearrangement uses TRBV5-1 and TRBJ1-2; no firm D call. This CDR3 contains 13 residues. The V gene's germline CDR1 is SGHRS and CDR2 YFSETQ. Deletions cut 4 bases from V and 8 bases from J, with 15 bases between. The CDR3, as DNA: TGCGCCAGCAGCGCTCGGACGGACGGGGGCTACACCTTC. Protein: CASSARTDGGYTF.

The J gene is TRBJ1-6, the V gene TRBV10-3, with TRBD1 matching 8 bases. The length of the CDR3 is 15 residues. CDR1 is ENHRY, CDR2 SYGVKD, per germline. V trimming: 6 bases; J trimming: 9 bases; junction bases outside the gene matches: 10. CDR3 sequence (DNA): TGTGCCATCAGAAAAGCCGGGACAGGTGGTTCACCCCTCCACTTT. Its translation is CAIRKAGTGGSPLHF.

This clonotype appeared once. V and J are TRBV6-2 or TRBV6-3 and TRBJ2-2; D is unresolved. CDR1 is MNHEY, CDR2 SVGEGT, per germline. This CDR3 comprises 12 residues. V gave up 3 bases and J gave up 6 bases, with 5 bases separating them. The CDR3 is CASSYLPGELFF. The CDR3 nucleotides read TGTGCCAGCAGTTATTTACCCGGGGAGCTGTTTTTT.

This clonotype was counted between two and nine times. The chain is built from TRBV27 and TRBJ1-3; 8 bases align to TRBD1. The germline gives CDR1 MNHEY, CDR2 SMNVEV (reference sequence). CDR3 length: 16 residues. The V gene end was trimmed by 4 bases and the J gene end by 4 bases; junction bases not matched to a gene: 9. The CDR3 is CASSSGQGLLGNTIYF. The DNA of the CDR3 is TGTGCCAGCAGTTCCGGACAGGGACTGTTGGGAAACACCATATATTTT.

The gene calls are TRBV7-2 and TRBJ1-2; weak D call: TRBD1 (6 bases). The CDR3 is 13 amino acids. Trimming cost V 5 bases and J 8 bases, with 15 bases left between them. Germline loops: CDR1 SGHTA, CDR2 FQGNSA. The CDR3 loop reads CASSRDTVGGYTF. As DNA, the CDR3 is TGTGCCAGCAGCCGGGACACGGTAGGAGGCTACACCTTC.

The rearrangement links TRBV2 to TRBJ2-4, with D unresolved. This CDR3 comprises 16 residues. V was cut by 5 bases and J by 1 base, with 15 bases left in between. Looked up from germline, CDR1 is SNHLY and CDR2 is FYNNEI. CDR3 DNA: TGTGCCAGCAGTACTCAACGCATGGGGGCCAAAAACATTCAGTACTTC. Translated, it gives CASSTQRMGAKNIQYF.

The sample holds a few counts of this clonotype. V gene TRBV9 combines with J gene TRBJ1-5; TRBD1 aligns across 7 bases. This CDR3 is 13 amino acids long. The V gene end was trimmed by 3 bases and the J gene end by 5 bases; junction bases not matched to a gene: 2. Germline V gene lookup returns CDR1 SGDLS and CDR2 YYNGEE. The CDR3: CASSDRGDQPQHF. The CDR3 region has the DNA TGTGCCAGCAGCGACAGGGGAGATCAGCCCCAGCATTTT.

The chain has TRBV20-1 and TRBJ1-1, with TRBD1 as a possible D gene (6 bases). The CDR3 loop spans 11 amino acids. The germline gives CDR1 DFQATT, CDR2 SNEGSKA (reference sequence). CDR3 protein: CRLTQGSEAFF. CDR3 sequence (DNA): TGCAGGCTGACTCAGGGGTCTGAAGCTTTCTTT.

The chain carries TRBV10-3 and TRBJ2-5; no definite D call. The CDR3 covers 12 residues. V gave up 4 bases and J gave up 4 bases, with 7 bases separating them. Looked up from germline, CDR1 is ENHRY and CDR2 is SYGVKD. CDR3 sequence: CAISVAAETQYF. CDR3 in DNA: TGTGCCATCAGTGTAGCAGCAGAGACCCAGTACTTC.

The chain uses TRBV11-2 and TRBJ2-7; D is unclear. Germline V gene sequence: CDR1 SGHAT, CDR2 FQNNGV. This CDR3 has 15 amino acids. With 4 bases removed from V and 3 bases from J, the gap between germline ends came to 16 bases. CDR3 protein: CASSSRPNIDYEQYF. Written as DNA, the CDR3 is TGTGCCAGCAGCTCGCGACCTAATATCGACTACGAGCAGTACTTC.